Below, 22 T cell receptor beta chains from the same sample are listed, as sequenced in a study of T cell responses to AZD1222 COVID-19 vaccine (dated by TCRdb to the early 2020s). Library method: the immunoSEQ multiplex PCR assay. The immuneACCESS repertoire file appears here via TCRdb, limited to in-frame rearrangements. These files lack a portion of the clones; in checked studies, under half of the deficit traces to unresolved V genes, and the cause of the others is not known. This sample has about 99,000 clones in its table, and about nine tenths of those were observed once. 7.5% to 9.5% of the sample is taken by the ten largest. Taken with the paper, the label for time point translates to: about 28 days (+/-7) after the second vaccine dose. The starting material was peripheral blood, obtained 28 days after the second AZD1222 dose. Receptors were obtained from an adult who received the AZD1222 COVID-19 vaccine.

CDR3 sequence reads: CASSWDLGEKLFF. The CDR3 DNA sequence: TGTGCCAGCAGCTGGGACCTCGGTGAAAAACTGTTTTTT. The V gene is TRBV7-9, the J gene TRBJ1-4, with D maybe TRBD1 (5 bases). This CDR3 is 13 amino acids long. Looked up from germline, CDR1 is SEHNR and CDR2 is FQNEAQ (reference sequence). V lost 4 bases and J lost 7, with 10 bases in between. Together with reference TRBV7-9 and TRBJ1-4, the CDR3 gives the full variable domain: DTGVSQNPRHKITKRGQNVTFRCDPISEHNRLYWYRQTLGQGPEFLTYFQNEAQLEKSRLLSDRFSAERPKGSFSTLEIQRTEQGDSAMYLCASSWDLGEKLFFGSGTQLSVL.

The chain couples TRBV28 to TRBJ2-7; 10 bases fit TRBD1. With V trimmed by 5 bases and J by 5 bases, 9 bases remained unmatched. Germline assignment: CDR1 MDHEN and CDR2 SYDVKM. This CDR3 comprises 15 residues. CDR3 residues: CASSQAGTGEDEQYF. DNA for the CDR3: TGTGCCAGCAGTCAAGCCGGGACAGGGGAGGACGAGCAGTACTTC.

The chain is built from TRBV6-2 or TRBV6-3 and TRBJ1-5; the D gene is possibly TRBD1 (6 bases). This CDR3 comprises 13 residues. The germline V gene has CDR1 MNHEY and CDR2 SVGEGT. The ends were cut back, 5 bases at V and 7 bases at J, with 12 bases in the middle. CDR3 coding DNA: TGTGCCAGCAGTGACGGGACATGGCAGCCCCAGCATTTT. The encoded protein is CASSDGTWQPQHF.

V gene TRBV19 combines with J gene TRBJ2-2; TRBD1 matches at 9 bases. The CDR3 consists of 16 residues. CDR1 and CDR2 (germline): LNHDA, SQIVND (reference sequence). V trimming: 4 bases; J trimming: 4 bases; junction bases outside the gene matches: 7. For the CDR3, the DNA is TGTGCCAGTAGTAAAGGGACAGGGCTGGGCACCGGGGAGCTGTTTTTT. It yields the protein CASSKGTGLGTGELFF. The full variable domain, its missing parts supplied by reference TRBV19 and TRBJ2-2, is DGGITQSPKYLFRKEGQNVTLSCEQNLNHDAMYWYRQDPGQGLRLIYYSQIVNDFQKGDIAEGYSVSREKKESFPLTVTSAQKNPTAFYLCASSKGTGLGTGELFFGEGSRLTVL.

The rearrangement uses TRBV5-5 and TRBJ2-2; possibly TRBD2 for D (5 bases). CDR3 length: 13 amino acids. Looked up from germline, CDR1 is SGHKS and CDR2 is YYEKEE (reference sequence). Trimming took off 4 bases at V and 4 bases at J, with 8 bases between the two ends. This CDR3 reads CASSRGSTGELFF. DNA for the CDR3: TGTGCCAGCAGCCGAGGGTCCACCGGGGAGCTGTTTTTT.

This chain uses TRBV5-8 with TRBJ1-3, with 7 bases fitting TRBD1. This CDR3 region has 17 residues. Looked up from germline, CDR1 is SGHTS and CDR2 is YDEGEE. With 0 bases clipped from V and 0 bases from J, the junction kept 6 bases outside the gene matches. The CDR3 DNA reads TGTGCCAGCAGCTTGGAGACAGGGAGCGACTCTGGAAACACCATATATTTT. This gives the protein CASSLETGSDSGNTIYF.

The rearrangement joins TRBV7-3 to TRBJ1-1; TRBD1 aligns across 9 bases. The CDR3 is 17 residues long. The junction had 12 bases not matched to a gene; V was cut back by 2 bases and J by 5 bases. Germline V gene data show CDR1 as SGHTA and CDR2 as FQGTGA. The DNA for the CDR3 is TGTGCCAGCAGCTTAGGCCCCCCGACAGGGGGAGGGACTGAAGCTTTCTTT. Protein product: CASSLGPPTGGGTEAFF.

This chain connects TRBV27 to TRBJ2-3; D is undetermined. Germline-derived CDR1 and CDR2 are MNHEY and SMNVEV (reference sequence). The V end lost 0 bases, the J end lost 2 bases, and 6 bases lay between the germline ends. This CDR3 has 14 amino acids. The chain's CDR3 is CASSLSWNTDTQYF. The CDR3 DNA sequence: TGTGCCAGCAGTTTATCGTGGAACACAGATACGCAGTATTTT.

This clone was recorded a few times. The chain combines TRBV6-1 with TRBJ2-3; D may correspond to TRBD1 or TRBD2 (6 bases each). The V gene's germline CDR1 is MNHNS and CDR2 SASEGT. V was clipped by 4 bases and J by 2 bases, with 19 bases between them. This CDR3 has 17 amino acids. The CDR3 bases are TGTGCCAGCAGTGCAGGGGTTATGGCGGGAAACACAGATACGCAGTATTTT. Translation: CASSAGVMAGNTDTQYF.

This chain uses TRBV19 with TRBJ2-2; the match to TRBD1 covers 9 bases. This CDR3 region has 16 residues. Germline-derived CDR1 and CDR2 are LNHDA and SQIVND (reference sequence). Trimming at V came to 6 bases and at J to 4 bases, leaving 9 bases not matched to a gene. In DNA form, the CDR3 reads TGTGCCAGTAGGGAAACTTACAGGGGGCGCACCGGGGAGCTGTTTTTT. Protein product: CASRETYRGRTGELFF. Based on the CDR3 plus reference TRBV19 and TRBJ2-2, the full variable domain is DGGITQSPKYLFRKEGQNVTLSCEQNLNHDAMYWYRQDPGQGLRLIYYSQIVNDFQKGDIAEGYSVSREKKESFPLTVTSAQKNPTAFYLCASRETYRGRTGELFFGEGSRLTVL.

The chain recombines TRBV6-2 or TRBV6-3 with TRBJ2-5; D might be TRBD1 (6 bases). Germline V CDR1 and CDR2: MNHEY, SVGEGT. The V end lost 2 bases, the J end lost 6 bases, and 10 bases lay between the germline ends. The length of the CDR3 is 13 residues. CDR3: CASSYPDRKTQYF. The CDR3 DNA sequence: TGTGCCAGCAGTTACCCGGACAGAAAGACCCAGTACTTC.

The chain joins TRBV11-2 to TRBJ2-7; the D is unclear. The germline gives CDR1 SGHAT, CDR2 FQNNGV. The CDR3 spans 16 residues. V was cut by 5 bases and J by 0 bases, with 17 bases left in between. CDR3: CASSPPVSPLSYEQYF. As DNA, the CDR3 is TGTGCCAGCAGCCCGCCCGTGTCTCCACTCTCCTACGAGCAGTACTTC. Full variable domain (rest looked up from reference TRBV11-2 and TRBJ2-7): EAGVAQSPRYKIIEKRQSVAFWCNPISGHATLYWYQQILGQGPKLLIQFQNNGVVDDSQLPKDRFSAERLKGVDSTLKIQPAKLEDSAVYLCASSPPVSPLSYEQYFGPGTRLTVT.

The chain combines TRBV5-1 with TRBJ2-7, with 10 bases matching TRBD1. Looked up from germline, CDR1 is SGHRS and CDR2 is YFSETQ. This CDR3 has 13 residues. Trimming removed 4 bases from V and 4 bases from J; junction bases left unmatched: 2. The DNA for the CDR3 is TGCGCCAGCAGCACGGGACAGGGGTACGAGCAGTACTTC. It encodes CASSTGQGYEQYF.

This sequence joins TRBV2 and TRBJ1-4, with 7 bases identical to TRBD1. The trim removed 4 bases at V and 3 bases at J, leaving 5 bases unmatched. Germline CDR1 is SNHLY and CDR2 is FYNNEI. The CDR3 has 15 amino acids. CDR3 bases: TGTGCCAGCAGTGGGGGAACAGGGGCTAATGAAAAACTGTTTTTT. This encodes CASSGGTGANEKLFF.

The chain carries TRBV10-2 and TRBJ2-1; 7 positions match TRBD2. The CDR3 runs to 17 residues. Germline V gene sequence: CDR1 WSHSY, CDR2 SAAADI. The ends lost 0 bases at V and 1 base at J; junction bases unmatched: 6. The CDR3 loop is CASSESGGPVSYNEQFF. The CDR3 DNA reads as TGCGCCAGCAGTGAGTCGGGAGGGCCTGTGTCCTACAATGAGCAGTTCTTC.

This clone showed up just once. The V gene is TRBV27, the J gene TRBJ1-2; perhaps TRBD1 as D (5 bases). CDR1 MNHEY and CDR2 SMNVEV come from the germline V gene (reference sequence). CDR3 length equals 13 residues. Between the trimmed V and J ends, which lost 2 bases and 6 bases, there was a span of 10 bases. The CDR3 reads CASSLQGIDGYTF. The CDR3 coding sequence is TGTGCCAGCAGTTTACAGGGTATCGATGGCTACACCTTC.

This chain joins TRBV5-1 and TRBJ2-7; maybe TRBD2 (6 bases). This CDR3 contains 15 residues. V was shortened by 4 bases and J by 2 bases, with 16 bases between the two germline ends. From germline, CDR1 is SGHRS and CDR2 YFSETQ. Written as DNA, the CDR3 is TGCGCCAGCAGCAAACTTCCGGGACTGGCCTACGAGCAGTACTTC. Translated: CASSKLPGLAYEQYF.

This clone showed up just once. The rearrangement links TRBV7-3 to TRBJ1-2; a possible D gene is TRBD1 (5 bases). V was trimmed by 0 bases and J by 2 bases, leaving 7 bases between them. Per the germline V gene, CDR1 is SGHTA and CDR2 is FQGTGA. CDR3 length: 14 amino acids. The CDR3 DNA reads TGTGCCAGCAGCTTAACGGGGGGAAACTATGGCTACACCTTC. Translation gives CASSLTGGNYGYTF.

The chain carries TRBV18 and TRBJ2-2, with D perhaps matching TRBD1 or TRBD2 (6 bases each). Germline CDR1 KGHSH, CDR2 LQKENI. Trimming pared 2 bases from V and 1 base from J, leaving 11 bases between. CDR3 length: 16 residues. The CDR3 DNA sequence: TGTGCCAGCTCACCAAGACTAGGGGGGAACACCGGGGAGCTGTTTTTT. This sequence encodes CASSPRLGGNTGELFF.

The sample holds one count of this clone. The chain joins TRBV5-5 to TRBJ1-6; D gene ambiguous. From germline, CDR1 is SGHKS and CDR2 YYEKEE (reference sequence). The CDR3 is 17 residues long. V lost 4 bases and J 4 bases, leaving 18 bases between the germline ends. The CDR3: CASSLYLGIAYNSPLHF. The CDR3, as DNA: TGTGCCAGCAGCCTTTATCTGGGGATCGCTTATAATTCACCCCTCCACTTT.

This chain connects TRBV27 to TRBJ1-2; 11 nucleotides match TRBD1. J gave up 8 bases and V 5 bases, and 4 bases lay outside the gene matches. Germline V gives CDR1 MNHEY, CDR2 SMNVEV (reference sequence). The CDR3 consists of 13 residues. CDR3 amino acids: CASSMDRGQGYTF. The CDR3 DNA is TGTGCCAGCAGTATGGACAGGGGGCAAGGCTACACCTTC.

This sequence joins TRBV28 and TRBJ1-2; TRBD1 agrees at 9 bases. The CDR3 extends over 14 amino acids. V lost 3 bases and J lost 6; bases outside the gene matches: 5. The germline gives CDR1 MDHEN, CDR2 SYDVKM. CDR3 sequence (DNA): TGTGCCAGCAGTTTGGGACAGGGCGGAAATGGCTACACCTTC. Its protein is CASSLGQGGNGYTF.